This T cell receptor (beta chain) was captured in a study of graft-versus-host responses after intestinal transplantation. About the study: In this cohort, recipients had multivisceral, liver-intestinal, or isolated intestinal transplants. Notes on the study in general: Recipient marrow harbored GvH clones, some of which surfaced first in ileum or blood.

A remark on this clone: Its matching antigen is unknown.

The V gene lost 4 bases and the J gene lost 6 bases, with 15 bases spanning the gap. Germline V CDR1 and CDR2: LNHDA, SQIVND (reference sequence). This CDR3 is built from 15 residues. Profiling relied on immunoSEQ multiplex PCR, and the TCRdb table lists in-frame clones only, not all of them. The table has some 110,000 clones, 85% to 95% seen once; the top ten hold approximately 1%. The source is a human donor who was the organ donor for an intestinal transplant. The J gene is TRBJ1-4, the V gene TRBV19; tentatively, D is TRBD1 (5 bases). Sequences were derived from unstimulated CD8+ T cells sorted from spleen or lymph node cells, sampled before transplant. DNA for the CDR3: TGTGCCAGTAGTACCGACAGAGGGATGGATGAAAAACTGTTTTTT. It is translated as CASSTDRGMDEKLFF.